The rows below give T cell receptor beta chains drawn from one sample of a study of graft-versus-host responses after intestinal transplantation. For these TCRs, the target antigens are not known. Produced via immunoSEQ multiplex PCR; TCRdb's table is partial and in-frame only. The data contain roughly 100,000 clones, roughly 89% of them singletons. The sample here was unstimulated CD4+ T cells sorted from spleen or lymph node cells, taken before transplant. Receptors were obtained from a human donor who was the organ donor for an intestinal transplant. Each CDR3 is given with its conserved first and last residue. Fields, in order: D gene, V gene, clone size, J gene, CDR3 DNA, CDR3 protein. D genes are given only for firm matches. Part of the rows lack a size; the others show once, few, many or a class for expanded clones.

D gene: -
V gene: TRBV27
clone size: -
J gene: TRBJ1-6
CDR3 DNA: TGTGCCAGCATTACCCCGGGACACCTCAATAATTCACCCCTCCACTTT
CDR3 protein: CASITPGHLNNSPLHF

D gene: -
V gene: TRBV12-5
clone size: -
J gene: TRBJ1-1
CDR3 DNA: TGTGCTAGTGGGACCGACAGCATGAACACTGAAGCTTTCTTT
CDR3 protein: CASGTDSMNTEAFF

D gene: TRBD1
V gene: TRBV15
clone size: -
J gene: TRBJ1-6
CDR3 DNA: TGTGCCACCAGCAGAGATTATCCAGGGGGATTAAATTCACCCCTCCACTTT
CDR3 protein: CATSRDYPGGLNSPLHF

D gene: -
V gene: TRBV19
clone size: -
J gene: TRBJ2-1
CDR3 DNA: TGTGCCAGTAATGGCCGAAGACAAACGCAGTTCTTC
CDR3 protein: CASNGRRQTQFF

D gene: -
V gene: TRBV18
clone size: -
J gene: TRBJ1-5
CDR3 DNA: TGTGCCAGCTCCGCGGCAGGGAGGGGTCAGCCCCAGCATTTT
CDR3 protein: CASSAAGRGQPQHF

D gene: -
V gene: TRBV6-5
clone size: -
J gene: TRBJ2-5
CDR3 DNA: TGTGCCAGCAGCCCGGGACTCCCGGGGAGCGCCCAGTACTTC
CDR3 protein: CASSPGLPGSAQYF

D gene: TRBD1
V gene: TRBV6-5
clone size: -
J gene: TRBJ1-1
CDR3 DNA: TGTGCCAGCAGCCGGGACAGGGGAAGCACTGAAGCTTTCTTT
CDR3 protein: CASSRDRGSTEAFF

D gene: TRBD1
V gene: TRBV10-2
clone size: -
J gene: TRBJ1-5
CDR3 DNA: TGCGCCAGCAGTCCCTCGGACAGGAGCAATCAGCCCCAGCATTTT
CDR3 protein: CASSPSDRSNQPQHF

D gene: TRBD1
V gene: TRBV28
clone size: -
J gene: TRBJ2-7
CDR3 DNA: TGTGCCAGCACAGGACAGGTGGGGGAGCAGTACTTC
CDR3 protein: CASTGQVGEQYF

D gene: -
V gene: TRBV14
clone size: -
J gene: TRBJ1-4
CDR3 DNA: TGTGCCAGCAGCCAGCCGGGGGTCGGGGAAAAACTGTTTTTT
CDR3 protein: CASSQPGVGEKLFF

D gene: -
V gene: TRBV7-6
clone size: -
J gene: TRBJ1-4
CDR3 DNA: TGTGCCAGCAGCCGAGGGTCCTCTAATGAAAAACTGTTTTTT
CDR3 protein: CASSRGSSNEKLFF

D gene: TRBD1
V gene: TRBV7-9
clone size: -
J gene: TRBJ2-1
CDR3 DNA: TGTGCCAGCAGCTTAATGGGGACAGGGGGTAGGAATGAGCAGTTCTTC
CDR3 protein: CASSLMGTGGRNEQFF

D gene: TRBD1
V gene: TRBV4-2
clone size: -
J gene: TRBJ1-1
CDR3 DNA: TGTGCCAGCAGCCCCAACTCACAGGGGCGAATCACTGAAGCTTTCTTT
CDR3 protein: CASSPNSQGRITEAFF

D gene: -
V gene: TRBV5-1
clone size: -
J gene: TRBJ2-2
CDR3 DNA: TGCGCCAGCAGCTTCTGGGAGAGCGGGGAGCTGTTTTTT
CDR3 protein: CASSFWESGELFF

D gene: TRBD1
V gene: TRBV6-1
clone size: -
J gene: TRBJ2-5
CDR3 DNA: TGTGCCAGCGGGACAGTCCGTATCCAAGAGACCCAGTACTTC
CDR3 protein: CASGTVRIQETQYF

D gene: -
V gene: TRBV7-9
clone size: -
J gene: TRBJ2-5
CDR3 DNA: TGTGCCAGCAGCTTTTCAGGTTCAAGGGAGACCCAGTACTTC
CDR3 protein: CASSFSGSRETQYF

D gene: -
V gene: TRBV6-1
clone size: once
J gene: TRBJ2-3
CDR3 DNA: TGTGCCAGCACGCGGGGCGGTACGCAGTATTTT
CDR3 protein: CASTRGGTQYF

D gene: TRBD1
V gene: TRBV6-5
clone size: -
J gene: TRBJ1-1
CDR3 DNA: TGTGCCAGCAGCGGACAGGGGAAGAGGGAAGCTTTCTTT
CDR3 protein: CASSGQGKREAFF

D gene: -
V gene: TRBV4-2
clone size: -
J gene: TRBJ1-1
CDR3 DNA: TGTGCCAGCAGCCAACGGGGACACACGAACACTGAAGCTTTCTTT
CDR3 protein: CASSQRGHTNTEAFF

D gene: TRBD1
V gene: TRBV7-8
clone size: once
J gene: TRBJ1-2
CDR3 DNA: TGTGCCAGCAGCCTGGACAGGGACTATGGCTACACCTTC
CDR3 protein: CASSLDRDYGYTF

D gene: -
V gene: TRBV6-5
clone size: -
J gene: TRBJ2-5
CDR3 DNA: TGTGCCAGCAGTTACGGTCCAGGGGTGACCCAGTACTTC
CDR3 protein: CASSYGPGVTQYF

D gene: TRBD1
V gene: TRBV6-5
clone size: -
J gene: TRBJ2-7
CDR3 DNA: TGTGCCAGCATGGAACAGGGGCTCTCCTACGAGCAGTACTTC
CDR3 protein: CASMEQGLSYEQYF

D gene: TRBD1
V gene: TRBV4-2
clone size: -
J gene: TRBJ1-2
CDR3 DNA: TGTGCCAGCAGCCAATTGGACAGGGAGTTAAACTATGGCTACACCTTC
CDR3 protein: CASSQLDRELNYGYTF

D gene: -
V gene: TRBV28
clone size: -
J gene: TRBJ2-4
CDR3 DNA: TGTGCCACGACAGGATTTCTAGCCAAAAACATTCAGTACTTC
CDR3 protein: CATTGFLAKNIQYF

D gene: -
V gene: TRBV10-3
clone size: -
J gene: TRBJ1-5
CDR3 DNA: TGTGCCATCAGTGAGTTGGCGGGGGTGCGGGGCAATCAGCCCCAGCATTTT
CDR3 protein: CAISELAGVRGNQPQHF

D gene: -
V gene: TRBV18
clone size: -
J gene: TRBJ1-2
CDR3 DNA: TGTGCCAGCTCACCCGGGACACGATCCTATGGCTACACCTTC
CDR3 protein: CASSPGTRSYGYTF

D gene: -
V gene: TRBV7-2
clone size: -
J gene: TRBJ1-2
CDR3 DNA: TGTGCCAGCAGCTTAGGGAGGGCCTCCAATGGCTACACCTTC
CDR3 protein: CASSLGRASNGYTF

D gene: -
V gene: TRBV6-1
clone size: -
J gene: TRBJ2-5
CDR3 DNA: TGTGCCAGCAGTCCCGGGCGGGGTGAGACCCAGTACTTC
CDR3 protein: CASSPGRGETQYF

D gene: TRBD1
V gene: TRBV4-2
clone size: -
J gene: TRBJ2-7
CDR3 DNA: TGTGCCAGCAGCCTACAGACAGGGAGCTCCTACGAGCAGTACTTC
CDR3 protein: CASSLQTGSSYEQYF